The 30 T cell receptor beta chains in this list originate from one sample, sequenced in a study of blood T cell repertoires in COVID-19. Produced via immunoSEQ multiplex PCR; TCRdb's table is partial and in-frame only. The table shows roughly 100,000 clones, with about 85% occurring only once. Sequencing was performed on peripheral blood. These receptors all stem from a man between 50 and 59 years old with acute or convalescent COVID-19.

V usage is TRBV7-9 and J usage is TRBJ2-1, with 10 bases matching TRBD1. Unmatched junction bases numbered 3, after V lost 2 bases and J lost 2 bases. The CDR3 length is 16 residues. Germline values: CDR1 SEHNR, CDR2 FQNEAQ (reference sequence). The CDR3 coding sequence is TGTGCCAGCAGCTTACTAGACAGGGGGCCCTACAATGAGCAGTTCTTC. It yields the protein CASSLLDRGPYNEQFF. The entire variable domain, with the rest obtained from reference TRBV7-9 and TRBJ2-1, is as follows: DTGVSQNPRHKITKRGQNVTFRCDPISEHNRLYWYRQTLGQGPEFLTYFQNEAQLEKSRLLSDRFSAERPKGSFSTLEIQRTEQGDSAMYLCASSLLDRGPYNEQFFGPGTRLTVL.

The rearrangement uses TRBV18 and TRBJ1-2; TRBD1 might be the D (5 bases). Germline CDR1 and CDR2: KGHSH and LQKENI. This CDR3 has 16 residues. V was cut by 6 bases and J by 4 bases, with 21 bases left in between. DNA of the CDR3: TGTGCCAGCTCCCCCGGGTCCGGAGGGGTGCGCTATGGCTACACCTTC. This sequence encodes CASSPGSGGVRYGYTF.

This rearrangement joins TRBV18 to TRBJ2-5; weak D call: TRBD2 (6 bases). V lost 5 bases, J lost 0 bases, and 10 bases lay in between. CDR1 and CDR2 (germline): KGHSH, LQKENI. CDR3 length equals 14 residues. As DNA, the CDR3 is TGTGCCAGCTCAGCCGGGGACTACCAAGAGACCCAGTACTTC. Translation: CASSAGDYQETQYF.

CDR3 nucleotide sequence: TGCGCCAGCAGTCAAAGGAAAGTAAGGGGGCAATGGGACAATGAGCAGTTCTTC. Encoded protein: CASSQRKVRGQWDNEQFF. The chain carries TRBV23-1 and TRBJ2-1, with 7 bases lining up with TRBD1. TRBV23-1 is given ORF status, its function remaining uncertain. V trimming: 2 bases; J trimming: 5 bases; junction bases outside the gene matches: 15. The CDR3 spans 18 residues.

The gene calls are TRBV27 and TRBJ2-1, with a possible D match to TRBD2 (5 bases). This CDR3 is 13 amino acids long. Looked up from germline, CDR1 is MNHEY and CDR2 is SMNVEV (reference sequence). V was clipped by 2 bases and J by 7 bases, with 9 bases between them. In DNA form, the CDR3 reads TGTGCCAGCAGTTTAATCCCGGGGAATGAGCAGTTCTTC. This sequence encodes CASSLIPGNEQFF.

The V and J genes are TRBV5-1 and TRBJ1-1, with TRBD1 matching over 7 bases. CDR3 length: 15 amino acids. Germline loops: CDR1 SGHRS, CDR2 YFSETQ. Unmatched junction bases numbered 6, after V lost 4 bases and J lost 0 bases. The CDR3 sequence is CASSRTGSLNTEAFF. The CDR3 DNA is TGCGCCAGCAGCAGGACAGGTAGCTTGAACACTGAAGCTTTCTTT.

This chain links TRBV2 with TRBJ1-6, with TRBD1 identical over 11 bases. This CDR3 has 12 amino acids. CDR1 is SNHLY and CDR2 is FYNNEI in the germline V gene. Germline trimming cut 9 bases from V and 8 bases from J; bases unmatched to any gene: 0. The CDR3 bases are TGTGCCAGGGGACAGGGGGATTCACCCCTCCACTTT. Translated, it gives CARGQGDSPLHF.

The rearrangement uses TRBV7-3 and TRBJ2-2, with a tentative D call TRBD2 (6 bases). Germline CDR1 SGHTA, CDR2 FQGTGA. This CDR3 has 13 residues. Trimming took 4 bases from V and 6 from J, leaving 9 bases between them. CDR3 protein: CASSSSGAGELFF. The CDR3 DNA reads as TGTGCCAGCAGCTCCTCGGGAGCCGGGGAGCTGTTTTTT.

This clone was counted a few times. This rearrangement joins TRBV5-4 to TRBJ2-7; 8 bases align to TRBD1. The V and J ends lost 4 bases and 6 bases, in that order; junction bases with no gene match: 12. CDR3 size: 15 residues. CDR1 SGHNT and CDR2 YYREEE come from the germline V gene (reference sequence). CDR3 bases: TGTGCCAGCAGCCCCCTGAGCCAGGGGGCGTTCGAGCAGTACTTC. Protein: CASSPLSQGAFEQYF.

V and J are TRBV28 and TRBJ2-1; 9 bases map to TRBD2. V was clipped by 1 base and J by 0 bases; unmatched bases: 1. CDR3 size: 16 residues. Germline assignment: CDR1 MDHEN and CDR2 SYDVKM. The DNA for the CDR3 is TGTGCCAGCAGTTTATTTAGCGGGAGCTCCTACAATGAGCAGTTCTTC. This translates into CASSLFSGSSYNEQFF.

The chain is built from TRBV11-2 and TRBJ1-1, with 7 nucleotides matching TRBD1. Per the germline V gene, CDR1 is SGHAT and CDR2 is FQNNGV. The J segment lost 1 base and the V segment lost 0 bases, leaving 5 bases of the junction unmatched. CDR3 length: 16 residues. CDR3 loop: CASSLDGQDWNTEAFF. CDR3 coding DNA: TGTGCCAGCAGCTTAGATGGACAGGACTGGAACACTGAAGCTTTCTTT.

In DNA, the CDR3 is TGTGCCATCAACGAGGCCGGAGGAAACACCATATATTTT. Amino acid sequence: CAINEAGGNTIYF. The chain has TRBV28 and TRBJ1-3; D call uncertain. V lost 10 bases to trimming and J lost 4 bases, with 14 bases between them. From germline, CDR1 is MDHEN and CDR2 SYDVKM. CDR3 length equals 13 residues.

This sequence joins TRBV3-1 (or the pseudogene TRBV3-2) and TRBJ2-1; 8 nucleotides match TRBD2. With V trimmed by 4 bases and J by 2 bases, 10 bases remained unmatched. Per germline, CDR1 LGHDT and CDR2 YNNKEL (reference sequence). The CDR3 is made up of 17 amino acids. CDR3 nucleotides: TGTGCCAGCAGCCCCACGGGGGTAGCGGGGACCTACAATGAGCAGTTCTTC. This translates into CASSPTGVAGTYNEQFF.

V usage is TRBV11-3 and J usage is TRBJ2-1; D uncertain. CDR1 SGHNT and CDR2 YENEEA come from the germline V gene. V was trimmed by 2 bases and J by 4 bases, leaving 3 bases between them. The CDR3 extends over 12 amino acids. DNA of the CDR3: TGTGCCAGCAGCTTATCGTACAATGAGCAGTTCTTC. It encodes CASSLSYNEQFF.

This rearrangement joins TRBV3-1 (or the pseudogene TRBV3-2) to TRBJ2-7, with 7 bases identical to TRBD2. With 0 bases clipped from V and 5 bases from J, the junction kept 4 bases outside the gene matches. The CDR3 consists of 14 residues. The germline gives CDR1 LGHDT, CDR2 YNNKEL (reference sequence). In DNA form, the CDR3 reads TGTGCCAGCAGCCAAGATCTTCGGGGGGACGAGCAGTACTTC. Protein: CASSQDLRGDEQYF.

V gene TRBV10-3 combines with J gene TRBJ1-5, with D possibly being TRBD1 (5 bases). With 10 bases removed from V and 4 bases from J, the gap between germline ends came to 14 bases. The germline CDR1 and CDR2 sequences are ENHRY and SYGVKD. This CDR3 is 13 amino acids long. CDR3 sequence reads: CATTGGENQPQHF. The CDR3 DNA reads as TGTGCCACCACCGGAGGGGAGAATCAGCCCCAGCATTTT.

The chain carries TRBV6-5 and TRBJ1-2; 8 nucleotides match TRBD1. The germline gives CDR1 MNHEY, CDR2 SVGAGI. This CDR3 region has 12 residues. V was pared by 6 bases and J by 8 bases, with 5 bases of the junction left unmatched. This CDR3 reads CASRIDRGGYTF. The CDR3 DNA reads as TGTGCCAGCAGGATTGACAGGGGCGGCTACACCTTC.

The genes are TRBV20-1 and TRBJ2-1; no firm D call. The CDR3 sequence is 12 residues long. The germline V gene has CDR1 DFQATT and CDR2 SNEGSKA (reference sequence). V was cut by 3 bases and J by 7 bases, with 10 bases left in between. This chain's CDR3 is CSASPTLNEQFF. The CDR3 region has the DNA TGCAGTGCTAGTCCTACGTTGAATGAGCAGTTCTTC.

The chain employs TRBV18 and TRBJ1-4, with 9 bases lining up with TRBD1. Germline lookup yields CDR1 KGHSH and CDR2 LQKENI. V was pared by 6 bases and J by 8 bases, with 13 bases of the junction left unmatched. The CDR3 covers 16 residues. The CDR3 DNA reads as TGTGCCAGCTCGGCCATTAATACAGGGGGCCTGGAAAAACTGTTTTTT. Residues: CASSAINTGGLEKLFF. The full variable domain, in which reference TRBV18 and TRBJ1-4 provide the parts outside the CDR3, is NAGVMQNPRHLVRRRGQEARLRCSPMKGHSHVYWYRQLPEEGLKFMVYLQKENIIDESGMPKERFSAEFPKEGPSILRIQQVVRGDSAAYFCASSAINTGGLEKLFFGSGTQLSVL.

The CDR3 bases are TGTGCCAGCAGCTTAGTACAGGGTGGCGGTGAGCAGTTCTTC. Translated: CASSLVQGGGEQFF. The rearrangement joins TRBV11-3 to TRBJ2-1; TRBD1 might be the D (6 bases). CDR1 and CDR2 (germline): SGHNT, YENEEA. This CDR3 is 14 amino acids long. V gave up 1 base and J gave up 9 bases, with 13 bases separating them.

The chain is built from TRBV5-6 and TRBJ2-7, with 8 bases fitting TRBD1. Germline values: CDR1 SGHDT, CDR2 YYEEEE. V was clipped by 0 bases and J by 4 bases; unmatched bases: 3. This CDR3 spans 14 amino acids. CDR3 in amino acids: CASSLGQGAYEQYF. Written as DNA, the CDR3 is TGTGCCAGCAGCTTGGGGCAGGGGGCGTACGAGCAGTACTTC.

This sequence joins TRBV19 and TRBJ1-1; 8 nucleotides match TRBD1. J gave up 1 base and V 4 bases, and 2 bases lay outside the gene matches. Germline V lookup: CDR1 LNHDA, CDR2 SQIVND (reference sequence). This CDR3 has 14 amino acids. The CDR3 here is CASSNGQGNTEAFF. In nucleotides, the CDR3 is TGTGCCAGTAGTAACGGACAGGGGAACACTGAAGCTTTCTTT.

J is TRBJ2-1 and V is TRBV7-3, with 9 bases identical to TRBD2. Germline V CDR1 and CDR2: SGHTA, FQGTGA. V was clipped by 4 bases and J by 10 bases; unmatched bases: 8. The CDR3 extends over 14 amino acids. In nucleotides, the CDR3 is TGTGCCAGCAGCTCACGGCCTAGCGGGGTCGAGCAGTTCTTC. It is translated as CASSSRPSGVEQFF.

The chain uses TRBV7-2 and TRBJ2-5, with D possibly TRBD1 on 6 matching bases. The CDR3 sequence is 14 residues long. The V and J ends lost 1 base and 7 bases respectively, with 13 bases between them. Germline V gives CDR1 SGHTA, CDR2 FQGNSA. The CDR3 DNA sequence: TGTGCCAGCAGCTTAGAGACAGGATTTGGGACCCAGTACTTC. It codes for CASSLETGFGTQYF.

This clone was observed a handful of times. The J gene is TRBJ2-7, the V gene TRBV11-2; tentative D call: TRBD2 (5 bases). Germline CDR1 reads SGHAT; CDR2 reads FQNNGV. The CDR3 loop spans 15 amino acids. V was shortened by 5 bases and J by 4 bases, with 18 bases between the two germline ends. The CDR3 nucleotides read TGTGCCAGCAGCCAAAGGACGGACTTCAAGTACGAGCAGTACTTC. Residues: CASSQRTDFKYEQYF.

The chain uses TRBV24-1 and TRBJ1-1; TRBD1 might be the D (6 bases). V was cut by 9 bases and J by 1 base, with 23 bases left in between. Germline-derived CDR1 and CDR2 are KGHDR and SFDVKD. The CDR3 is 17 residues long. Written as DNA, the CDR3 is TGTGCCACCCGCTACCGGGACACCTCCAGAGGGAACACTGAAGCTTTCTTT. Protein sequence: CATRYRDTSRGNTEAFF.

V usage is TRBV4-1 and J usage is TRBJ2-1; TRBD2 aligns across 14 bases. This CDR3 has 20 residues. Germline CDR1 reads MGHRA; CDR2 reads YSYEKL. Trimming cost V 1 base and J 0 bases; bases outside gene matches: 8. The CDR3 sequence is CASSQARLAGGTSSYNEQFF. The DNA for the CDR3 is TGCGCCAGCAGCCAAGCCAGACTAGCGGGAGGGACTAGCTCCTACAATGAGCAGTTCTTC.

The chain combines TRBV24-1 with TRBJ2-1; D possibly corresponds to TRBD2 (6 bases). Germline V lookup: CDR1 KGHDR, CDR2 SFDVKD. This CDR3 has 18 residues. The V gene lost 0 bases and the J gene lost 0 bases, with 14 bases spanning the gap. The CDR3, as DNA: TGTGCCACCAGTGATTTGTCCTCGGGAGAGGGCTCCTACAATGAGCAGTTCTTC. Translation gives CATSDLSSGEGSYNEQFF.

In its sample, this clone was seen once. Other DNA sequences of this sample code for an identical CDR3. The V and J genes are TRBV6-5 and TRBJ2-7, with TRBD2 identical over 8 bases. V lost 0 bases and J lost 2; bases outside the gene matches: 3. Germline V lookup: CDR1 MNHEY, CDR2 SVGAGI. The CDR3 runs to 15 residues. CDR3 nucleotides: TGTGCCAGCAGTTACTCCGGGGGGGATCCCTACGAGCAGTACTTC. Translating gives CASSYSGGDPYEQYF.

The chain links TRBV19 to TRBJ1-1; D remains unclear. Germline CDR1 and CDR2: LNHDA and SQIVND (reference sequence). This CDR3 has 13 amino acids. Trimming pared 7 bases from V and 2 bases from J, leaving 11 bases between. The CDR3: CASNLDGNTEAFF. The CDR3 bases are TGTGCCAGTAACCTAGACGGAAACACTGAAGCTTTCTTT.